The 3 T cell receptor beta chains in this list originate from one sample, sequenced in a study of cytomegalovirus exposure and HLA in healthy donors. Researchers ran the PCR with 60 Vbeta and 13 Jbeta primers. The assay was immunoSEQ multiplex PCR, and TCRdb's table has in-frame clones only and misses some. Of 150,000 to 200,000 clones detected, about 84% appear once; the ten largest clones hold 4.8%. Sequenced sample: PBMCs. Receptor source: a man between 18 and 35 years old in good health and CMV-seronegative.

The gene calls are TRBV5-1 and TRBJ2-2; tentatively, D is TRBD1 (5 bases). CDR1 is SGHRS, CDR2 YFSETQ, per germline. Deletions cut 1 base from V and 2 bases from J, with 9 bases between. This CDR3 comprises 15 residues. Here the CDR3 reads CASSLIQGNTGELFF. CDR3 DNA sequence: TGCGCCAGCAGCTTGATTCAGGGCAACACCGGGGAGCTGTTTTTT.

V usage is TRBV6-5 and J usage is TRBJ2-3; tentatively, D is TRBD2 (7 bases). The germline CDR1 and CDR2 sequences are MNHEY and SVGAGI. Trimming removed 2 bases at V and 2 bases at J, with 8 bases between. The CDR3 runs 14 residues. The CDR3 loop reads CASSYAGATDTQYF. CDR3 DNA sequence: TGTGCCAGCAGTTACGCGGGGGCCACAGATACGCAGTATTTT.

The chain uses TRBV9 and TRBJ2-7; D is unclear. Deletions cut 0 bases from V and 3 bases from J, with 10 bases between. The CDR3 is 14 residues long. Germline V lookup: CDR1 SGDLS, CDR2 YYNGEE. CDR3 DNA: TGTGCCAGCAGCGTAGGTAGCCTAATCTACGAGCAGTACTTC. It is translated as CASSVGSLIYEQYF.